Listed below are T cell receptor beta chains from one sample, sequenced in a study of T cell repertoires in cytomegalovirus infection. The antigens for these receptors are not known. Via MiXCR, TCRdb re-called the reads, giving one row per CDR3 protein. The sample shows about 740,000 distinct CDR3 sequences, 30% to 40% of them seen only once. The source material was cultured PBMCs, sampled from culture after CMV antigen stimulation. The source of these receptors is a human donor in good health (CMV status not recorded). Some clones in this sample may be carry-over from other donors' samples. Both conserved end residues are part of each CDR3. D genes are given only for firm matches. Clone size, where shown, is once, few, many, or a class for clones that have expanded.

v_gene	abundance	d_gene	j_gene	CDR3aa	CDR3nt
TRBV4-1	few	TRBD1	TRBJ2-1	CASSQRNSGTGGWLNEQFF	TGCGCCAGCAGCCAGCGAAATTCCGGGACAGGGGGGTGGTTGAATGAGCAGTTCTTC
TRBV7-4	NA	TRBD2	TRBJ2-1	CASSLVVTSDDCEQFF	TGTGCCAGCAGCTTAGTAGTGACTAGCGACGATTGTGAGCAGTTCTTC
TRBV9	NA	NA	TRBJ2-7	CASSVDGRTYEQYF	TGTGCCAGCAGCGTAGACGGCAGAACCTACGAGCAGTACTTC
TRBV4-1	few	TRBD2	TRBJ2-1	CASSHVGAGGGFDEQFF	TGCGCCAGCAGCCACGTCGGGGCGGGCGGGGGGTTCGATGAGCAGTTCTTC
TRBV7-9	few	NA	TRBJ1-2	CASSHANRDGYGYTF	TGTGCCAGCAGCCACGCAAACCGGGACGGCTATGGCTACACCTTC
TRBV6-6	NA	TRBD1	TRBJ1-6	CASSYTGTGDSPLHF	TGTGCCAGCAGTTATACCGGGACAGGGGATTCACCCCTCCACTTT
TRBV7-2	few	NA	TRBJ2-3	CASSLAFLVAEASTDTQYF	TGTGCCAGCAGCTTAGCTTTTTTAGTGGCGGAAGCTAGCACAGATACGCAGTATTTT
TRBV7-2	NA	NA	TRBJ2-5	CASSWAGLVETQYF	TGTGCCAGCAGCTGGGCAGGGTTAGTGGAGACCCAGTACTTC
TRBV6-6	NA	NA	TRBJ1-1	CASSYGFVTEAFF	TGTGCCAGCAGTTACGGCTTCGTCACTGAAGCTTTCTTT
TRBV6-1	few	NA	TRBJ2-7	CASGQWDEQYF	TGTGCCAGCGGTCAGTGGGACGAGCAGTACTTC
TRBV6-1	few	NA	TRBJ1-5	CASDWGRDQPQHF	TGTGCCTCCGATTGGGGTCGAGATCAGCCCCAGCATTTT
TRBV14	few	NA	TRBJ2-1	CASSQLVSGSEQFF	TGTGCCAGCAGCCAATTAGTCTCGGGAAGTGAGCAGTTCTTC
TRBV12-3/TRBV12-4	once	NA	TRBJ2-7	CASSSSGTTYEQYF	TGTGCCAGCAGTTCGTCCGGGACCACATACGAGCAGTACTTC
TRBV6-2/TRBV6-3	NA	NA	TRBJ2-7	CASNRGLEQYF	TGTGCCAGCAACCGCGGGCTCGAGCAGTACTTC
TRBV2	few	NA	TRBJ1-1	CASNRFAPEAFF	TGTGCCAGTAACCGTTTTGCCCCTGAAGCTTTCTTT
TRBV6-1	few	NA	TRBJ2-7	CASCYAGPYEQYF	TGTGCCAGCTGTTACGCCGGTCCCTACGAGCAGTACTTC
TRBV7-6	few	TRBD1	TRBJ2-1	CASSTQTGSDEQFF	TGTGCCAGCAGCACCCAGACAGGGAGCGATGAGCAGTTCTTC
TRBV7-8	many	NA	TRBJ2-1	CASSKPSAIDLYNEQFF	TGTGCCAGCAGCAAACCTAGCGCCATAGACCTGTACAATGAGCAGTTCTTC
TRBV6-6	NA	NA	TRBJ2-7	CASSYYTGISYEQYF	TGTGCCAGCAGTTACTACACAGGTATCTCCTACGAGCAGTACTTC
TRBV19	few	TRBD1	TRBJ1-2	CASRSKDREIYGYTF	TGTGCCAGTAGATCAAAGGACAGGGAGATCTATGGCTACACCTTC
TRBV7-8	few	NA	TRBJ1-1	CASSFPPGRTLNAAFF	TGTGCCAGCAGCTTCCCACCGGGACGGACCCTGAATGCAGCTTTCTTT
TRBV19	NA	NA	TRBJ1-1	CASSIDRANTEAFF	TGTGCCAGTAGTATAGACCGGGCCAATACTGAAGCTTTCTTT
TRBV28	NA	NA	TRBJ2-7	CASSLRAGIYEQYF	TGTGCCAGCAGTTTACGGGCGGGGATTTACGAGCAGTACTTC
TRBV20-1	few	NA	TRBJ1-1	CSARDRRGYTEAFF	TGCAGTGCTAGAGACCGTCGAGGGTACACTGAAGCTTTCTTT
TRBV12-3/TRBV12-4	NA	NA	TRBJ1-1	CASSLRGQGSGQAFF	TGTGCCAGCAGTCTCCGGGGCCAGGGGTCAGGGCAAGCTTTCTTT